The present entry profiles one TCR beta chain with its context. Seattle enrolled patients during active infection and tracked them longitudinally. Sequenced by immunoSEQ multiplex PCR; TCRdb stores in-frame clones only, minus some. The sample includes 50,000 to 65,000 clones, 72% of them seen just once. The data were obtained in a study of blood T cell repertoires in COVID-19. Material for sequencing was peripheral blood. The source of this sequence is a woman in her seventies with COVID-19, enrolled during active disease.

In nucleotides, the CDR3 is TGTGCCAGGGAGGCAGGAGCTAACTATGGCTACACCTTC. This encodes CAREAGANYGYTF. The rearrangement uses TRBV24-1 and TRBJ1-2; D is ambiguous. The CDR3 is 13 residues long. CDR1 is KGHDR, CDR2 SFDVKD, per germline. V was trimmed by 11 bases and J by 0 bases, leaving 12 bases between them.